This T cell receptor beta chain emerged from a study of blood T cell repertoires in COVID-19. Study in general: The United States, Italy and Spain were the sources of the acute and convalescent COVID-19 samples.

The CDR3 has 15 residues. V shed 6 bases, J shed 0 bases, and the junction held 7 bases outside the gene matches. Germline lookup yields CDR1 MNHEY and CDR2 SVGEGT. Method: immunoSEQ multiplex PCR; TCRdb's copy keeps in-frame clones and lacks some. The profile covers 210,000 or so clones, with 70% to 90% appearing a single time and 2% to 3% taken by the ten largest. The chain uses TRBV6-2 or TRBV6-3 and TRBJ2-7; 8 nucleotides line up with TRBD1. Sequencing input: peripheral blood. The receptor's source is a man aged 25-40 years with COVID-19, enrolled during active disease. Written as DNA, the CDR3 is TGTGCCAGCAGCCGACCCACAGGGGGCTCCTACGAGCAGTACTTC. It is translated as CASSRPTGGSYEQYF.